The clone carrying this T cell receptor beta chain appeared once. This entry comes from a study of tumor T cells in aggressive B-cell lymphoma. The table came from immunoSEQ multiplex PCR; TCRdb's copy has only in-frame clones and leaves some out. The table lists fewer than 3,500 clones, 85% to 90% of them singletons. The sequencing sample was made of tumor tissue. The TCR comes from an adult with diffuse large B cell lymphoma.

DNA of the CDR3: TGTGCCAGTAGTATAAGTGCCGGACAGGGGGGGGAGACCCAGTACTTC. As protein: CASSISAGQGGETQYF. V is TRBV19 and J is TRBJ2-5; 10 positions match TRBD1. J gave up 5 bases and V 2 bases, and 8 bases lay outside the gene matches. The length of the CDR3 is 16 residues. Germline CDR1 is LNHDA and CDR2 is SQIVND (reference sequence). Variable domain in full (rest from reference TRBV19 and TRBJ2-5): DGGITQSPKYLFRKEGQNVTLSCEQNLNHDAMYWYRQDPGQGLRLIYYSQIVNDFQKGDIAEGYSVSREKKESFPLTVTSAQKNPTAFYLCASSISAGQGGETQYFGPGTRLLVL.